Each of the 20 T cell receptor beta chains below was sequenced from the same sample in a study of T cell responses to AZD1222 COVID-19 vaccine. Here immunoSEQ multiplex PCR was the method, and the copy in TCRdb shows in-frame clones only, minus some. The top ten clones hold roughly 3.5% of a sample with more than 140,000 clones, approximately 88% of them seen once. Sequenced here: peripheral blood, sampled on day 0 of MenACWY control vaccination. All receptors derive from an adult in good health.

DNA of the CDR3: TGCAGCGTTGAAGTAAGAGAGGGGCTCTACGAGCAGTACTTC. Residues: CSVEVREGLYEQYF. J is TRBJ2-7 and V is TRBV29-1; D is tentatively TRBD1 or TRBD2 (5 bases each). The CDR3 sequence is 14 residues long. The germline V gene encodes CDR1 SQVTM and CDR2 ANQGSEA. V was pared by 1 base and J by 3 bases, with 13 bases between.

This clone was recorded only once. The V call is TRBV2, the J call TRBJ1-2; D ambiguous. Germline CDR1 is SNHLY and CDR2 is FYNNEI. CDR3 length: 15 amino acids. Trimming removed 5 bases from V and 0 bases from J, with 13 bases in between. CDR3 sequence (DNA): TGTGCCAGCAGTCACCCGGACTCAGCTAACTATGGCTACACCTTC. It encodes CASSHPDSANYGYTF. Full variable domain (missing parts from reference TRBV2 and TRBJ1-2): EPEVTQTPSHQVTQMGQEVILRCVPISNHLYFYWYRQILGQKVEFLVSFYNNEISEKSEIFDDQFSVERPDGSNFTLKIRSTKLEDSAMYFCASSHPDSANYGYTFGSGTRLTVV.

This clone was recorded only once. The rearrangement joins TRBV7-3 to TRBJ2-7; 8 positions match TRBD1. The CDR3 covers 13 residues. Trimming removed 5 bases from V and 6 bases from J; junction bases left unmatched: 6. CDR1 is SGHTA, CDR2 FQGTGA, per germline. The CDR3 is CASSPLQGGEQYF. CDR3 nucleotides: TGTGCCAGCAGCCCTCTACAGGGGGGCGAGCAGTACTTC.

The chain uses TRBV10-3 and TRBJ2-5; TRBD1 agrees at 8 bases. V shed 4 bases and J 5 bases; nucleotides not matched to a gene: 9. The CDR3 runs to 15 residues. Germline CDR1 reads ENHRY; CDR2 reads SYGVKD. CDR3 nucleotide sequence: TGTGCCATCAGTGGGACAGGGACTCTAGGTGAGACCCAGTACTTC. Its protein is CAISGTGTLGETQYF.

V and J are TRBV18 and TRBJ2-7, with 9 positions matching TRBD1. V lost 3 bases, J lost 3 bases, and 3 bases stayed unmatched. The CDR3 length is 14 residues. The germline V gene has CDR1 KGHSH and CDR2 LQKENI. For the CDR3, the DNA is TGTGCCAGCTCACCCGGGACAGGGCACTACGAGCAGTACTTC. Translation gives CASSPGTGHYEQYF.

V gene TRBV18 combines with J gene TRBJ2-5; D is uncertain. From germline, CDR1 is KGHSH and CDR2 LQKENI. Trimming left V 6 bases short and J 3 bases short, with 5 bases between. The CDR3 length is 11 residues. For the CDR3, the DNA is TGTGCCAGCTCCCCTGAAGAGACCCAGTACTTC. Translation gives CASSPEETQYF.

In this sample, this clone turned up once. CDR3 sequence (DNA): TGTGCCAGCAGCTTAAGCGGGAGGACGGGCACCGGGGAGCTGTTTTTT. As protein: CASSLSGRTGTGELFF. The chain links TRBV7-2 to TRBJ2-2, with 9 nucleotides matching TRBD2. Germline CDR1 and CDR2: SGHTA and FQGNSA. The CDR3 extends over 16 amino acids. Losses at the gene ends were 2 bases for V and 4 bases for J; bases not matched to a gene: 5. Full variable domain (rest looked up from reference TRBV7-2 and TRBJ2-2): GAGVSQSPSNKVTEKGKDVELRCDPISGHTALYWYRQSLGQGLEFLIYFQGNSAPDKSGLPSDRFSAERTGGSVSTLTIQRTQQEDSAVYLCASSLSGRTGTGELFFGEGSRLTVL.

The chain combines TRBV11-2 with TRBJ1-1; no clear D. Between the trimmed V and J ends, which lost 7 bases and 0 bases, there was a span of 12 bases. Per germline, CDR1 SGHAT and CDR2 FQNNGV. The CDR3 is 14 residues long. The CDR3 DNA reads as TGTGCCAGCACCGTAGGTTTGGTGAACACTGAAGCTTTCTTT. It encodes CASTVGLVNTEAFF.

In this sample, this clone turned up a few times. The rearrangement uses TRBV2 and TRBJ2-3, with no clear D. The CDR3 contains 14 residues. Trimming took off 0 bases at V and 6 bases at J, with 10 bases between the two ends. Germline CDR1 reads SNHLY; CDR2 reads FYNNEI. CDR3 region: CASSEALVVDTQYF. The CDR3 DNA follows: TGTGCCAGCAGTGAAGCGCTGGTCGTGGATACGCAGTATTTT. Full variable domain (remainder filled in from reference TRBV2 and TRBJ2-3): EPEVTQTPSHQVTQMGQEVILRCVPISNHLYFYWYRQILGQKVEFLVSFYNNEISEKSEIFDDQFSVERPDGSNFTLKIRSTKLEDSAMYFCASSEALVVDTQYFGPGTRLTVL.

The chain combines TRBV14 with TRBJ1-1; no reliable D call. The CDR3 runs 14 residues. Per the germline V gene, CDR1 is SGHDN and CDR2 is FVKESK. Trimming stripped 2 bases from V and 1 base from J, with 8 bases between. The CDR3 region has the DNA TGTGCCAGCAGCCAAAATTTCGGGAACACTGAAGCTTTCTTT. The encoded protein is CASSQNFGNTEAFF. Full variable domain (outside the CDR3, taken from reference TRBV14 and TRBJ1-1): EAGVTQFPSHSVIEKGQTVTLRCDPISGHDNLYWYRRVMGKEIKFLLHFVKESKQDESGMPNNRFLAERTGGTYSTLKVQPAELEDSGVYFCASSQNFGNTEAFFGQGTRLTVV.

The CDR3 region is CASSRGGFRGGDEQFF. The CDR3 DNA reads TGTGCCAGCAGCCGGGGGGGATTTAGGGGAGGCGATGAGCAGTTCTTC. The rearrangement uses TRBV6-2 or TRBV6-3 and TRBJ2-1; 8 positions match TRBD2. The length of the CDR3 is 16 residues. J was trimmed by 8 bases and V by 6 bases; bases with no gene match: 15. Germline lookup yields CDR1 MNHEY and CDR2 SVGEGT.

The chain joins TRBV5-1 to TRBJ1-1; D perhaps matches TRBD1 (5 bases). Trimming removed 1 base at V and 1 base at J, with 14 bases between. The V gene's germline CDR1 is SGHRS and CDR2 YFSETQ. The CDR3 loop spans 16 amino acids. The CDR3 sequence is CASSLRGPGENTEAFF. CDR3 sequence (DNA): TGCGCCAGCAGCTTGAGGGGCCCGGGGGAGAACACTGAAGCTTTCTTT.

As concerns this clone: Distinct nucleotide sequences in the sample also encode this CDR3. The V and J genes are TRBV3-1 (or the pseudogene TRBV3-2) and TRBJ1-2; D gene uncertain. V lost 4 bases and J lost 3, with 6 bases in between. The CDR3 is 12 residues long. From germline, CDR1 is LGHDT and CDR2 YNNKEL (reference sequence). The CDR3 here is CASSPGYYGYTF. CDR3 nucleotides: TGTGCCAGCAGCCCGGGTTACTATGGCTACACCTTC.

CDR3 amino acids: CASSFPTGYEQYF. DNA for the CDR3: TGTGCCAGCAGCTTCCCGACAGGCTACGAGCAGTACTTC. The V gene is TRBV7-9, the J gene TRBJ2-7, with D tentatively TRBD1 (6 bases). The CDR3 totals 13 residues. Looked up from germline, CDR1 is SEHNR and CDR2 is FQNEAQ (reference sequence). The V and J ends lost 3 bases and 3 bases respectively, with 9 bases between them.

The chain couples TRBV24-1 to TRBJ1-3; TRBD1 aligns across 8 bases. V lost 6 bases, J lost 2 bases, and 17 bases stayed unmatched. Germline V gives CDR1 KGHDR, CDR2 SFDVKD. The CDR3 has 19 amino acids. CDR3 protein: CATSPNPHQRTGTGNTIYF. The CDR3, as DNA: TGTGCCACCAGTCCAAACCCTCACCAAAGGACAGGGACTGGAAACACCATATATTTT.

Concerning this clone itself: The same CDR3 can be traced to other DNA sequences in this sample. The chain links TRBV28 to TRBJ2-7, with D unresolved. The CDR3 covers 14 residues. V was pared by 4 bases and J by 4 bases, with 14 bases between. CDR1 MDHEN and CDR2 SYDVKM come from the germline V gene. CDR3 in amino acids: CASSSRRVPYEQYF. The CDR3 bases are TGTGCCAGCAGTTCCCGACGGGTTCCGTACGAGCAGTACTTC.

CDR3 loop: CASSLLAGGSTDTQYF. The CDR3, as DNA: TGTGCCAGCAGCTTGTTAGCGGGAGGGAGCACAGATACGCAGTATTTT. The J gene is TRBJ2-3, the V gene TRBV7-6, with 11 bases aligning to TRBD2. Per the germline V gene, CDR1 is SGHVS and CDR2 is FNYEAQ. The CDR3 sequence is 16 residues long. V shed 3 bases, J shed 0 bases, and the junction held 2 bases outside the gene matches.

This chain uses TRBV7-2 with TRBJ1-2, with D tentatively TRBD1 (6 bases). V shed 5 bases and J shed 4 bases, with 17 bases lying between them. Germline values: CDR1 SGHTA, CDR2 FQGNSA. The CDR3 covers 15 residues. CDR3 amino acids: CASSPSSDRVYGYTF. In DNA form, the CDR3 reads TGTGCCAGCAGCCCATCCTCGGACAGAGTCTATGGCTACACCTTC.

V is TRBV2 and J is TRBJ1-2, with 10 positions matching TRBD1. This CDR3 has 14 amino acids. The trim removed 6 bases at V and 6 bases at J, leaving 7 bases unmatched. In germline, CDR1 is SNHLY, CDR2 FYNNEI. CDR3 coding DNA: TGTGCCAGCAGAGAGACCGGGACAGGGGATGGCTACACCTTC. Translating gives CASRETGTGDGYTF.

The J gene is TRBJ2-5, the V gene TRBV10-3; D gene ambiguous. This CDR3 has 12 amino acids. Germline assignment: CDR1 ENHRY and CDR2 SYGVKD. Deletions cut 10 bases from V and 5 bases from J, with 14 bases between. CDR3 region: CATRASGETQYF. The CDR3 DNA is TGTGCCACTAGGGCCTCCGGGGAGACCCAGTACTTC.